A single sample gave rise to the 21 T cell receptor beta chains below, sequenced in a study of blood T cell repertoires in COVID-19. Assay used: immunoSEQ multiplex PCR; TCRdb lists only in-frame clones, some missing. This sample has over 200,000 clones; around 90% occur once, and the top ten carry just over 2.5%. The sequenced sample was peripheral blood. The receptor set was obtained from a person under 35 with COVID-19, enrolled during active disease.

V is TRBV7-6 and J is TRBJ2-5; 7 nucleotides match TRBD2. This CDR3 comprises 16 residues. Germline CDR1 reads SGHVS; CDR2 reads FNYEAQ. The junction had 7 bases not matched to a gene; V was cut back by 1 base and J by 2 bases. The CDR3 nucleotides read TGTGCCAGCAGCTTAGAAGCGGGACCCCGACAAGAGACCCAGTACTTC. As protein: CASSLEAGPRQETQYF.

CDR3 sequence reads: CASSPGDKNTEAFF. CDR3 nucleotides: TGTGCCAGCAGTCCTGGGGACAAGAACACTGAAGCTTTCTTT. The gene calls are TRBV28 and TRBJ1-1; possibly TRBD1 for D (6 bases). This CDR3 region has 14 residues. V shed 5 bases and J shed 1 base, with 11 bases lying between them. Germline V gene lookup returns CDR1 MDHEN and CDR2 SYDVKM.

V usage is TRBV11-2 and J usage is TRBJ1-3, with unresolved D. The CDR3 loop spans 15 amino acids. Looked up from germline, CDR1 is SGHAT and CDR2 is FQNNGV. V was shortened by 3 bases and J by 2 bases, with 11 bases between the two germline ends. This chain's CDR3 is CASSLRVITGNTIYF. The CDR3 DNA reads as TGTGCCAGCAGCTTGAGGGTGATAACTGGAAACACCATATATTTT.

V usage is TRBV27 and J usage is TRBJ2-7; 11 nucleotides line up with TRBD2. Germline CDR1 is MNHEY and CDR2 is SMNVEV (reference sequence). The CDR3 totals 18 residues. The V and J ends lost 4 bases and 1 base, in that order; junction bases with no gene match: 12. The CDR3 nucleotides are TGTGCCAGCAGTTCCATAGCGGGAGGGGCTTTTTCTTCCTACGAGCAGTACTTC. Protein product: CASSSIAGGAFSSYEQYF.

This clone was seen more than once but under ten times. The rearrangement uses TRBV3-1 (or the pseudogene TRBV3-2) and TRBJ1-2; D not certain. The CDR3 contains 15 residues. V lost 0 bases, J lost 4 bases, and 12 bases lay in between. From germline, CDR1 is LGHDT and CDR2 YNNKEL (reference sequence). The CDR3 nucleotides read TGTGCCAGCAGCCAAGATCTTGCAGCGGGCTATGGCTACACCTTC. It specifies CASSQDLAAGYGYTF.

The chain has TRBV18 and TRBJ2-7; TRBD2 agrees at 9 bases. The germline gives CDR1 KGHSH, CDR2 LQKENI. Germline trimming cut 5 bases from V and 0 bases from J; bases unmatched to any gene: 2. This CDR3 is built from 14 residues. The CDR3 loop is CASSKTSGSYEQYF. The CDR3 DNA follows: TGTGCCAGCTCAAAGACTAGCGGCTCCTACGAGCAGTACTTC.

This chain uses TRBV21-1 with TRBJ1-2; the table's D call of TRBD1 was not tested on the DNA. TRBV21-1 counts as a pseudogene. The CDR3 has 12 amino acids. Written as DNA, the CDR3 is TGTGCCAGCAGCAAAAACTGGGGACAGGGGGTTTGG. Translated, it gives CASSKNWGQGVW.

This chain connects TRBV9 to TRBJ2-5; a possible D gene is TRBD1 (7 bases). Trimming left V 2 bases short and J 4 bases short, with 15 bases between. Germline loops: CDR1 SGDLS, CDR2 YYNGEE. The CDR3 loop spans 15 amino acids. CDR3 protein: CASSVQTGTGETQYF. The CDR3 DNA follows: TGTGCCAGCAGCGTCCAGACAGGGACTGGAGAGACCCAGTACTTC.

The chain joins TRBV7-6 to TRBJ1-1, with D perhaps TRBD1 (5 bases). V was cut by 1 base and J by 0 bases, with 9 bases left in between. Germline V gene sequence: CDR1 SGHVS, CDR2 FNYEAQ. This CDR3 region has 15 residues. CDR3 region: CASSLEAGMNTEAFF. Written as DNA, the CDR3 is TGTGCCAGCAGCTTAGAAGCAGGGATGAACACTGAAGCTTTCTTT.

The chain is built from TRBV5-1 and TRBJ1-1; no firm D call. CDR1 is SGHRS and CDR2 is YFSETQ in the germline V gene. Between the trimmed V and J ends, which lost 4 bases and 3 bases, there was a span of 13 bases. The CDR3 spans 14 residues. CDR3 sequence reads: CASSTNPGYTEAFF. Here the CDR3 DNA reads TGCGCCAGCAGCACAAATCCAGGATACACTGAAGCTTTCTTT.

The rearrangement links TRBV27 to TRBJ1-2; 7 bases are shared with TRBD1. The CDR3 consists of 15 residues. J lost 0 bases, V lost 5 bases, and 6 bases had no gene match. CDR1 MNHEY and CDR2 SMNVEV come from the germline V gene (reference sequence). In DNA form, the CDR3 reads TGTGCCAGCAGTAGACGGGACAGTGCTAACTATGGCTACACCTTC. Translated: CASSRRDSANYGYTF.

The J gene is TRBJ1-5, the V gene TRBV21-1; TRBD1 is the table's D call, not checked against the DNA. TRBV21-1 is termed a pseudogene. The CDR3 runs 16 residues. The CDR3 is CASFTGGPRSNQPQHF. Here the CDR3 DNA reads TGTGCCAGCTTTACAGGGGGCCCTAGGAGCAATCAGCCCCAGCATTTT.

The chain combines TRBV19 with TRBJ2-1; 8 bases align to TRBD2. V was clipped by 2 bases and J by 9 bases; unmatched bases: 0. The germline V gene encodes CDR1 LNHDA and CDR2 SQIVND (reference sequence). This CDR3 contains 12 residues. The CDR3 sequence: CASSIRGGEQFF. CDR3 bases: TGTGCCAGTAGTATACGGGGGGGTGAGCAGTTCTTC.

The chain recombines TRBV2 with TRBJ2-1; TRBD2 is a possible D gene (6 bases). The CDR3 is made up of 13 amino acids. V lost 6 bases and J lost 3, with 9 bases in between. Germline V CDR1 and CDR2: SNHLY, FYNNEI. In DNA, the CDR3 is TGTGCCAGCAGATTGGGGGGCTACAATGAGCAGTTCTTC. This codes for CASRLGGYNEQFF.

CDR3: CASSIGAGVHEQFF. CDR3 sequence (DNA): TGTGCCAGTAGTATAGGTGCGGGAGTGCATGAGCAGTTCTTC. The V call is TRBV19, the J call TRBJ2-1; 7 positions match TRBD2. Germline CDR1 and CDR2: LNHDA and SQIVND (reference sequence). J was trimmed by 8 bases and V by 1 base; bases with no gene match: 5. The CDR3 runs 14 residues.

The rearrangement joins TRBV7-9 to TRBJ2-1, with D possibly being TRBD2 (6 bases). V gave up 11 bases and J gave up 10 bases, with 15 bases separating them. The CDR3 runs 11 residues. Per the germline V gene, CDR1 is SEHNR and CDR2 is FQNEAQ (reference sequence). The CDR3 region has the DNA TGTGCCTGCGTGGAGGCGGGAGAGCAGTTCTTC. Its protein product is CACVEAGEQFF.

As DNA, the CDR3 is TGTGCCAGCAGCTCCCTACTTAATCAAGAGACCCAGTACTTC. Translated, it gives CASSSLLNQETQYF. The genes are TRBV5-6 and TRBJ2-5; the D is unclear. Germline V CDR1 and CDR2: SGHDT, YYEEEE. The CDR3 runs 14 residues. V was trimmed by 3 bases and J by 2 bases, leaving 11 bases between them.

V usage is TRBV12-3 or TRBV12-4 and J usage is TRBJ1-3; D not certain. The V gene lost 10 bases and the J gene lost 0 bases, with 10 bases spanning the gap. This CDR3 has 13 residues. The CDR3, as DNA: TGTGCCACCGGTCCCTTCTCTGGAAACACCATATATTTT. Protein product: CATGPFSGNTIYF.

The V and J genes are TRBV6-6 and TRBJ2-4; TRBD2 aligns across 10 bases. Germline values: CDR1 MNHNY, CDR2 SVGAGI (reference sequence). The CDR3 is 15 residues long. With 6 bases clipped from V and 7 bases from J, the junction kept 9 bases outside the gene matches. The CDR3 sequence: CASSPASGSINIQYF. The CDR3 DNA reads TGTGCCAGCAGCCCGGCTAGCGGGAGTATTAACATTCAGTACTTC.

This CDR3 reads CASSYDIYSNQPQHF. The CDR3 region has the DNA TGCGCCAGCAGTTACGACATATATAGCAATCAGCCCCAGCATTTT. The rearrangement links TRBV4-3 to TRBJ1-5, with D hard to call. Trimming pared 6 bases from V and 0 bases from J, leaving 12 bases between. The germline gives CDR1 LGHNA, CDR2 YSLEER. There are 15 residues in the CDR3.

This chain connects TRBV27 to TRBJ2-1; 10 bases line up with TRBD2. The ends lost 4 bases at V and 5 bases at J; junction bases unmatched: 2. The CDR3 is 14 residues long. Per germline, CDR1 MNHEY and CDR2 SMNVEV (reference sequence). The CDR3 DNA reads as TGTGCCAGCAGTTCTAGCGGGAGCAACAATGAGCAGTTCTTC. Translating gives CASSSSGSNNEQFF.